The 32 T cell receptor beta chains listed next were all sequenced from one sample in a study of neoadjuvant anti-PD-1 for oral cavity cancer. Data came from immunoSEQ multiplex PCR; TCRdb stores just in-frame clones and leaves some out. The sample gives approximately 83,000 clones, about 84% of which show up once; 2.5% to 3.5% is in the top ten. The sample here was PBMCs, taken before nivolumab (anti-PD-1) treatment. These TCRs come from a person between 40 and 85 years old with oral cavity squamous cell carcinoma.

The chain uses TRBV11-3 and TRBJ2-7; 12 bases align to TRBD1. The CDR3 sequence is 15 residues long. CDR1 is SGHNT, CDR2 YENEEA, per germline. V was pared by 4 bases and J by 4 bases, with 5 bases of the junction left unmatched. The CDR3 region has the DNA TGTGCCAGCAGCTGGGGGACAGGGGGCAAGTACGAGCAGTACTTC. It encodes CASSWGTGGKYEQYF.

The gene calls are TRBV28 and TRBJ1-2; possibly TRBD1 for D (6 bases). Between the trimmed V and J ends, which lost 7 bases and 1 base, there was a span of 10 bases. From germline, CDR1 is MDHEN and CDR2 SYDVKM. The CDR3 extends over 13 amino acids. The CDR3 reads CASTRTVNYGYTF. Written as DNA, the CDR3 is TGTGCCAGCACCCGGACAGTTAACTATGGCTACACCTTC.

The chain links TRBV7-6 to TRBJ1-2; possible D gene TRBD1, 6 bases. Germline-derived CDR1 and CDR2 are SGHVS and FNYEAQ. V lost 1 base, J lost 8 bases, and 11 bases lay in between. The CDR3 totals 13 residues. CDR3 in amino acids: CASSLGQAGGYTF. CDR3 bases: TGTGCCAGCAGCTTAGGACAGGCGGGGGGCTACACCTTC. The full variable domain, with the rest looked up from reference TRBV7-6 and TRBJ1-2, is GAGVSQSPRYKVTKRGQDVALRCDPISGHVSLYWYRQALGQGPEFLTYFNYEAQQDKSGLPNDRFSAERPEGSISTLTIQRTEQRDSAMYRCASSLGQAGGYTFGSGTRLTVV.

The rearrangement links TRBV4-2 to TRBJ2-1, with a weak D call TRBD2 (6 bases). The CDR3 contains 14 residues. V lost 0 bases and J 9 bases, leaving 12 bases between the germline ends. CDR1 and CDR2 (germline): LGHNA, YNFKEQ. CDR3 residues: CASSQDRRDGEQFF. The CDR3 nucleotides are TGTGCCAGCAGCCAAGATAGGCGGGATGGTGAGCAGTTCTTC.

The chain recombines TRBV5-4 with TRBJ1-2; 11 positions agree with TRBD1. This CDR3 is 15 amino acids long. Germline assignment: CDR1 SGHNT and CDR2 YYREEE (reference sequence). Germline trimming cut 3 bases from V and 3 bases from J; bases unmatched to any gene: 4. CDR3 DNA sequence: TGTGCCAGCAGCTGGGGGGACAGGGGGGACTATGGCTACACCTTC. Amino acid sequence: CASSWGDRGDYGYTF.

The chain links TRBV5-1 to TRBJ2-6; 8 nucleotides align to TRBD1. Germline V lookup: CDR1 SGHRS, CDR2 YFSETQ. The CDR3 extends over 15 amino acids. The ends lost 4 bases at V and 2 bases at J; junction bases unmatched: 2. This CDR3 reads CASSPGQAGANVLTF. CDR3 DNA: TGCGCCAGCAGCCCGGGACAGGCTGGGGCCAACGTCCTGACTTTC.

The chain is built from TRBV5-1 and TRBJ1-1; D is perhaps TRBD1 (6 bases). Between the trimmed V and J ends, which lost 7 bases and 1 base, there was a span of 20 bases. The germline gives CDR1 SGHRS, CDR2 YFSETQ. CDR3 size: 16 residues. CDR3 region: CASSRTLGASNTEAFF. Written as DNA, the CDR3 is TGCGCCAGCTCCCGAACATTGGGGGCGTCGAACACTGAAGCTTTCTTT.

The V and J genes are TRBV5-1 and TRBJ2-7; 13 bases line up with TRBD2. CDR3 length equals 17 residues. Unmatched junction bases numbered 8, after V lost 0 bases and J lost 5 bases. Per the germline V gene, CDR1 is SGHRS and CDR2 is YFSETQ. The CDR3 region has the DNA TGCGCCAGCAGCTTGGACGGACTAGCGGGAGTTGACGACGAGCAGTACTTC. Amino acids: CASSLDGLAGVDDEQYF.

This clone appeared a single time. V is TRBV29-1 and J is TRBJ2-5, with D perhaps matching TRBD2 (5 bases). V lost 6 bases to trimming and J lost 1 base, with 9 bases between them. The CDR3 is 12 residues long. Germline CDR1 SQVTM, CDR2 ANQGSEA. CDR3 region: CSVTSGQETQYF. The CDR3 coding sequence is TGCAGCGTGACGAGCGGCCAAGAGACCCAGTACTTC.

This chain connects TRBV7-8 to TRBJ2-7, with TRBD2 as a possible D gene (5 bases). The CDR3 spans 16 residues. The V and J ends lost 5 bases and 0 bases respectively, with 17 bases between them. CDR1 and CDR2 from the germline V gene are SGHVS and FQNEAQ. The CDR3 here is CASSPRGSGSSYEQYF. The DNA of the CDR3 is TGTGCCAGCAGCCCGAGAGGCAGCGGCAGCTCCTACGAGCAGTACTTC.

The chain carries TRBV11-2 and TRBJ2-7, with 8 bases that match TRBD2. J gave up 2 bases and V 5 bases, and 11 bases lay outside the gene matches. This CDR3 is built from 16 residues. CDR1 and CDR2 from the germline V gene are SGHAT and FQNNGV. The CDR3 spells CASSGIAGTRAYEQYF. The CDR3, as DNA: TGTGCCAGCAGCGGGATAGCGGGAACTCGAGCCTACGAGCAGTACTTC.

The CDR3 loop reads CASHDLTSGRNEQFF. In DNA, the CDR3 is TGTGCCAGCCATGACCTAACTAGCGGGAGGAATGAGCAGTTCTTC. The chain carries TRBV27 and TRBJ2-1, with 12 bases fitting TRBD2. This CDR3 has 15 residues. Germline assignment: CDR1 MNHEY and CDR2 SMNVEV (reference sequence). Trimming took 8 bases from V and 7 from J; bases not matched to a gene: 9.

The J gene is TRBJ1-1, the V gene TRBV6-6; D uncertain. Trimming stripped 5 bases from V and 3 bases from J, with 13 bases between. Germline assignment: CDR1 MNHNY and CDR2 SVGAGI (reference sequence). CDR3 length: 14 amino acids. This CDR3 reads CASSQLGWDTEAFF. The CDR3 DNA reads TGTGCCAGCAGTCAACTAGGATGGGACACTGAAGCTTTCTTT.

This CDR3 reads CSVVTSAGSLAQHF. Here the CDR3 DNA reads TGCAGCGTTGTAACATCGGCAGGCAGTTTGGCCCAGCATTTT. J is TRBJ1-5 and V is TRBV29-1, with D uncertain. Germline V CDR1 and CDR2: SQVTM, ANQGSEA. The CDR3 has 14 amino acids. V lost 4 bases and J lost 11, with 21 bases in between.

The chain employs TRBV30 and TRBJ1-5, with D unresolved. Per the germline V gene, CDR1 is GTSNPN and CDR2 is SVGIG (reference sequence). This CDR3 region has 14 residues. With 7 bases removed from V and 0 bases from J, the gap between germline ends came to 13 bases. The CDR3 bases are TGTGCCTTCTCCGTCGGGGATAGCAATCAGCCCCAGCATTTT. It is translated as CAFSVGDSNQPQHF.

This rearrangement joins TRBV27 to TRBJ1-5; a weak D match, TRBD1 (6 bases). V was shortened by 6 bases and J by 4 bases, with 19 bases between the two germline ends. The CDR3 consists of 16 residues. CDR1 and CDR2 (germline): MNHEY, SMNVEV (reference sequence). The CDR3 loop reads CASRDIQGQTNQPQHF. CDR3 sequence (DNA): TGTGCCAGCAGGGACATCCAGGGGCAGACTAATCAGCCCCAGCATTTT.

The rearrangement uses TRBV2 and TRBJ2-7; the D gene could be TRBD1 or TRBD2 (5 bases each). Trimming shortened V by 1 base and J by 3 bases, and 13 bases separated the two germline ends. CDR1 and CDR2 (germline): SNHLY, FYNNEI. This CDR3 contains 15 residues. The CDR3 region has the DNA TGTGCCAGCAGTGAAGAATGGGGGAGTGGCTACGAGCAGTACTTC. This encodes CASSEEWGSGYEQYF.

The chain links TRBV10-3 to TRBJ1-5; no reliable D call. The CDR3 length is 14 residues. The germline V and J ends were trimmed by 4 bases and 2 bases, with 9 bases remaining between them. In germline, CDR1 is ENHRY, CDR2 SYGVKD. This CDR3 is CAISVLEGNQPQHF. As DNA, the CDR3 is TGTGCCATCAGTGTACTCGAGGGCAATCAGCCCCAGCATTTT.

The J gene is TRBJ2-1, the V gene TRBV7-2; 8 bases match TRBD2. The V gene end was trimmed by 5 bases and the J gene end by 8 bases; junction bases not matched to a gene: 8. The CDR3 has 14 residues. CDR1 SGHTA and CDR2 FQGNSA come from the germline V gene. CDR3 in amino acids: CASSGGSGDYEQFF. For the CDR3, the DNA is TGTGCCAGCAGCGGGGGTAGCGGGGATTATGAGCAGTTCTTC.

The chain recombines TRBV6-5 with TRBJ1-1; 8 nucleotides match TRBD1. Germline CDR1 MNHEY, CDR2 SVGAGI. V trimming: 5 bases; J trimming: 1 base; junction bases outside the gene matches: 3. The CDR3 sequence is 14 residues long. In DNA form, the CDR3 reads TGTGCCAGCAGTACCAGGGGGCAGAACACTGAAGCTTTCTTT. It specifies CASSTRGQNTEAFF.

V gene TRBV6-1 combines with J gene TRBJ1-2; TRBD1 is a possible D gene (5 bases). Germline V CDR1 and CDR2: MNHNS, SASEGT. There are 15 residues in the CDR3. Deletions cut 3 bases from V and 4 bases from J, with 15 bases between. CDR3 sequence (DNA): TGTGCCAGCAGTGACCCGCAGTGGGGGGTCTATGGCTACACCTTC. This translates into CASSDPQWGVYGYTF.

This chain connects TRBV29-1 to TRBJ2-1, with TRBD1 as a possible D gene (5 bases). The CDR3 runs to 13 residues. CDR1 is SQVTM, CDR2 ANQGSEA, per germline. V was shortened by 4 bases and J by 1 base, with 8 bases between the two germline ends. Here the CDR3 DNA reads TGCAGCGTTGCAGGGTTATCCTACAATGAGCAGTTCTTC. Protein product: CSVAGLSYNEQFF.

The chain joins TRBV7-8 to TRBJ1-2, with 7 bases aligning to TRBD1. There are 17 residues in the CDR3. With 2 bases clipped from V and 0 bases from J, the junction kept 9 bases outside the gene matches. CDR1 is SGHVS, CDR2 FQNEAQ, per germline. This CDR3 reads CASSLTLGTASNYGYTF. The CDR3, as DNA: TGTGCCAGCAGCTTAACCCTTGGGACAGCTTCTAACTATGGCTACACCTTC.

V usage is TRBV2 and J usage is TRBJ2-1, with TRBD2 matching over 8 bases. V was clipped by 7 bases and J by 6 bases; unmatched bases: 5. Germline CDR1 SNHLY, CDR2 FYNNEI. The CDR3 runs to 13 residues. CDR3: CASKGLGGNEQFF. For the CDR3, the DNA is TGTGCCAGCAAGGGACTAGGGGGCAATGAGCAGTTCTTC.

The chain is built from TRBV10-3 and TRBJ2-2; the D gene is possibly TRBD2 (7 bases). Trimming removed 4 bases at V and 3 bases at J, with 9 bases between. Germline V gives CDR1 ENHRY, CDR2 SYGVKD. This CDR3 is built from 14 residues. The chain's CDR3 is CAISVGGDTGELFF. CDR3 sequence (DNA): TGTGCCATCAGTGTAGGGGGGGACACCGGGGAGCTGTTTTTT.

This clone was seen a few times. The rearrangement links TRBV13 to TRBJ2-5; D may match TRBD1 or TRBD2 (6 bases each). The V gene's germline CDR1 is PRHDT and CDR2 FYEKMQ (reference sequence). This CDR3 spans 14 amino acids. The germline V and J ends were trimmed by 4 bases and 8 bases, with 17 bases remaining between them. The DNA for the CDR3 is TGTGCCAGCAGCTCTAGCACCCTCGGGGGCACCCAGTACTTC. Its protein product is CASSSSTLGGTQYF.

The rearrangement joins TRBV19 to TRBJ2-2; 7 bases fit TRBD1. Germline CDR1 reads LNHDA; CDR2 reads SQIVND (reference sequence). J gave up 4 bases and V 7 bases, and 6 bases lay outside the gene matches. This CDR3 is 14 amino acids long. CDR3 sequence reads: CASNYRGSTGELFF. The CDR3 nucleotides are TGTGCCAGTAACTACAGGGGAAGCACCGGGGAGCTGTTTTTT.

The chain combines TRBV30 with TRBJ2-7; 10 bases are shared with TRBD2. Germline V gene data show CDR1 as GTSNPN and CDR2 as SVGIG (reference sequence). The CDR3 totals 19 residues. The trim removed 2 bases at V and 2 bases at J, leaving 18 bases unmatched. The CDR3 loop is CAWSPGQGDSGRLPYEQYF. The CDR3 DNA reads TGTGCCTGGAGTCCCGGACAGGGCGATAGCGGGAGGTTACCCTACGAGCAGTACTTC.

The chain uses TRBV25-1 and TRBJ2-7; a possible D gene is TRBD2 (7 bases). The V end was cut by 5 bases, the J end by 5 bases, with 10 bases between. Germline assignment: CDR1 MGHDK and CDR2 SYGVNS. The CDR3 is 12 amino acids. The chain's CDR3 is CASSMGGHEQYF. DNA for the CDR3: TGTGCCAGCAGTATGGGGGGGCACGAGCAGTACTTC.

This sequence joins TRBV9 and TRBJ2-7, with D perhaps TRBD1 (5 bases). The CDR3 contains 16 residues. Germline-derived CDR1 and CDR2 are SGDLS and YYNGEE. Deletions cut 4 bases from V and 3 bases from J, with 20 bases between. The CDR3 nucleotides are TGTGCCAGCAGCAAAAGTGACAGTTCTTTACTCTACGAGCAGTACTTC. Translated: CASSKSDSSLLYEQYF.

The chain carries TRBV9 and TRBJ2-1; 8 bases map to TRBD1. The germline V gene has CDR1 SGDLS and CDR2 YYNGEE. The CDR3 has 15 residues. The J segment lost 6 bases and the V segment lost 3 bases, leaving 8 bases of the junction unmatched. This chain's CDR3 is CASSGGKGQGNEQFF. The CDR3, as DNA: TGTGCCAGCAGCGGGGGAAAAGGACAGGGCAATGAGCAGTTCTTC. Drawing the rest from reference TRBV9 and TRBJ2-1, the complete variable domain is DSGVTQTPKHLITATGQRVTLRCSPRSGDLSVYWYQQSLDQGLQFLIQYYNGEERAKGNILERFSAQQFPDLHSELNLSSLELGDSALYFCASSGGKGQGNEQFFGPGTRLTVL.

V and J are TRBV5-6 and TRBJ2-5; TRBD1 matches 7 bases. With 3 bases clipped from V and 1 base from J, the junction kept 3 bases outside the gene matches. Germline assignment: CDR1 SGHDT and CDR2 YYEEEE. There are 14 residues in the CDR3. The CDR3 sequence is CASSWGTAQETQYF. DNA of the CDR3: TGTGCCAGCAGCTGGGGGACAGCCCAAGAGACCCAGTACTTC. Full variable domain (missing parts from reference TRBV5-6 and TRBJ2-5): DAGVTQSPTHLIKTRGQQVTLRCSPKSGHDTVSWYQQALGQGPQFIFQYYEEEERQRGNFPDRFSGHQFPNYSSELNVNALLLGDSALYLCASSWGTAQETQYFGPGTRLLVL.